This T cell receptor beta chain was found in a study of control samples from healthy donors and cancer patients. Germline-derived CDR1 and CDR2 are LNHDA and SQIVND (reference sequence). Trimming took 7 bases from V and 5 from J, leaving 17 bases between them. The CDR3 has 15 amino acids. The repertoire was sequenced with immunoSEQ multiplex PCR; TCRdb's copy has only in-frame clones and lacks some. Counted here are some 150,000 clones, roughly 95% occurring once; the ten biggest clones make up 0.95% to 1.1%. This receptor was obtained from a woman under 40 in good health. The chain uses TRBV19 and TRBJ2-2; D unresolved. Source material: blood. The CDR3 DNA follows: TGTGCCAGTACCAAACAAGGGCCACAAACCGGGGAGCTGTTTTTT. Its protein product is CASTKQGPQTGELFF.